These 21 T cell receptor beta chains originate from one sample sequenced in a study of CD8 T cells in Susac syndrome. After extraction with the RNeasy kit, roughly 0.5 to 1 ug of the RNA was reverse transcribed using random hexamers. TCRdb called the immunoSEQ multiplex PCR reads again in MiXCR, with one record for every CDR3 protein. The table records about 120,000 distinct CDR3 sequences, just over 95% of them present only once. The specimen was CD4+ T cells from PBMCs. The receptors derive from a human donor with Susac syndrome.

The gene calls are TRBV3-1 and TRBJ1-1; D not certain. This CDR3 is 12 amino acids long. CDR1 and CDR2 (germline): LGHDT, YNNKEL (reference sequence). V shed 3 bases and J shed 7 bases, with 9 bases lying between them. DNA for the CDR3: TGTGCCAGCAGCCATAGTCCAGGTGAAGCTTTCTTT. Protein product: CASSHSPGEAFF.

The V gene is TRBV6-2 or TRBV6-3, the J gene TRBJ2-7, with TRBD1 identical over 10 bases. Germline loops: CDR1 MNHEY, CDR2 SVGEGT. V was clipped by 8 bases and J by 3 bases; unmatched bases: 4. The CDR3 totals 13 residues. CDR3 DNA sequence: TGTGCCAGCTCCGGGACAGGGGTCTACGAGCAGTACTTC. Its protein is CASSGTGVYEQYF.

The sample holds one count of this clonotype. This chain connects TRBV5-4 to TRBJ2-3; D unclear. Germline lookup yields CDR1 SGHNT and CDR2 YYREEE (reference sequence). The CDR3 consists of 14 residues. Deletions cut 4 bases from V and 3 bases from J, with 12 bases between. The chain's CDR3 is CASSPMRITDTQYF. CDR3 DNA: TGTGCCAGCAGCCCAATGCGAATAACAGATACGCAGTATTTT.

This chain links TRBV9 with TRBJ1-2; 7 bases line up with TRBD1. This CDR3 is built from 14 residues. The junction had 10 bases not matched to a gene; V was cut back by 4 bases and J by 7 bases. The germline V gene has CDR1 SGDLS and CDR2 YYNGEE. CDR3 sequence reads: CASSPRQGTFGYTF. DNA of the CDR3: TGTGCCAGCAGCCCCCGACAGGGTACCTTTGGCTACACCTTC.

This clonotype has just one count. V gene TRBV14 combines with J gene TRBJ2-7, with D perhaps matching TRBD2 (6 bases). With 5 bases removed from V and 12 bases from J, the gap between germline ends came to 14 bases. In germline, CDR1 is SGHDN, CDR2 FVKESK. This CDR3 spans 11 amino acids. CDR3 residues: CASSAGTRRYF. Here the CDR3 DNA reads TGTGCCAGCAGCGCGGGGACCAGGAGGTACTTC.

The chain combines TRBV20-1 with TRBJ1-5, with 7 bases aligning to TRBD1. This CDR3 contains 15 residues. Looked up from germline, CDR1 is DFQATT and CDR2 is SNEGSKA (reference sequence). Trimming took 6 bases from V and 2 from J; bases not matched to a gene: 10. The CDR3 reads CSAQDRADGNQPQHF. CDR3 DNA sequence: TGCAGTGCCCAAGACAGGGCGGATGGCAATCAGCCCCAGCATTTT.

V usage is TRBV12-3 or TRBV12-4 and J usage is TRBJ1-1; the D gene is possibly TRBD1 (6 bases). V shed 3 bases and J shed 5 bases, with 19 bases lying between them. The CDR3 totals 16 residues. CDR3 sequence reads: CASSFLVTTGKTEAFF. The CDR3 coding sequence is TGTGCCAGCAGTTTCCTCGTCACAACAGGGAAGACTGAAGCTTTCTTT.

The genes are TRBV29-1 and TRBJ2-7, with a tentative D call TRBD1 (5 bases). Per the germline V gene, CDR1 is SQVTM and CDR2 is ANQGSEA. Between the trimmed V and J ends, which lost 1 base and 6 bases, there was a span of 13 bases. The CDR3 covers 13 residues. The CDR3 sequence is CSVEVVQGGEQYF. Here the CDR3 DNA reads TGCAGCGTTGAAGTTGTTCAGGGTGGCGAGCAGTACTTC.

This sequence joins TRBV18 and TRBJ2-5; the D is unclear. Between the trimmed V and J ends, which lost 5 bases and 5 bases, there was a span of 12 bases. There are 13 residues in the CDR3. Germline V CDR1 and CDR2: KGHSH, LQKENI. The chain's CDR3 is CASSSQAQETQYF. The DNA for the CDR3 is TGTGCCAGCTCATCCCAGGCCCAGGAGACCCAGTACTTC.

The chain recombines TRBV24-1 with TRBJ2-7; D uncertain. Germline V gene data show CDR1 as KGHDR and CDR2 as SFDVKD. V lost 5 bases, J lost 5 bases, and 18 bases lay in between. The CDR3 extends over 15 amino acids. For the CDR3, the DNA is TGTGCCACCAGTGCCCACCACCCTAGAAGCCACGAGCAGTACTTC. This gives the protein CATSAHHPRSHEQYF.

The chain carries TRBV5-1 and TRBJ2-1; 9 bases are a match to TRBD2. The CDR3 length is 15 residues. With 4 bases clipped from V and 6 bases from J, the junction kept 8 bases outside the gene matches. Germline CDR1 is SGHRS and CDR2 is YFSETQ. CDR3 amino acids: CASSPGLAWGNEQFF. CDR3 DNA sequence: TGCGCCAGCAGCCCCGGACTAGCGTGGGGCAATGAGCAGTTCTTC.

The V call is TRBV30, the J call TRBJ2-1; D is possibly TRBD2 (6 bases). V was shortened by 5 bases and J by 1 base, with 9 bases between the two germline ends. Germline V gene lookup returns CDR1 GTSNPN and CDR2 SVGIG (reference sequence). This CDR3 region has 13 residues. CDR3 DNA: TGTGCCTGGGGAGGGAGTTCCTACAATGAGCAGTTCTTC. Its translation is CAWGGSSYNEQFF.

The chain carries TRBV2 and TRBJ1-5; no definite D call. Trimming took 7 bases from V and 3 from J, leaving 10 bases between them. This CDR3 has 13 amino acids. Germline V CDR1 and CDR2: SNHLY, FYNNEI. DNA of the CDR3: TGTGCCAGCACCTACAGTCACAATCAGCCCCAGCATTTT. Residues: CASTYSHNQPQHF.

This chain uses TRBV6-1 with TRBJ1-5; TRBD1 matches at 9 bases. This CDR3 comprises 16 residues. V lost 2 bases, J lost 4 bases, and 6 bases stayed unmatched. Germline V gene sequence: CDR1 MNHNS, CDR2 SASEGT. CDR3 DNA: TGTGCCAGCAGTGAACATGGACAGGGGCCTAATCAGCCCCAGCATTTT. It is translated as CASSEHGQGPNQPQHF.

This chain uses TRBV28 with TRBJ1-5, with D uncertain. This CDR3 spans 13 amino acids. V was cut by 5 bases and J by 7 bases, with 12 bases left in between. The V gene's germline CDR1 is MDHEN and CDR2 SYDVKM. The CDR3 sequence is CASSLGFGQPQHF. In nucleotides, the CDR3 is TGTGCCAGCAGTCTCGGGTTCGGGCAGCCCCAGCATTTT.

This clonotype was counted a single time. The rearrangement links TRBV12-3 or TRBV12-4 to TRBJ2-5, with a weak D call TRBD2 (6 bases). V gave up 0 bases and J gave up 2 bases, with 13 bases separating them. The CDR3 runs 16 residues. The CDR3 bases are TGTGCCAGCAGTTTAGCGCTATCGGAGGGTCAAGAGACCCAGTACTTC. It is translated as CASSLALSEGQETQYF.

The CDR3 sequence: CASSGGDQGPYSQFF. The CDR3 bases are TGTGCCAGCAGTGGCGGGGATCAGGGACCCTACAGCCAGTTCTTC. The V gene is TRBV2, the J gene TRBJ2-1; D is perhaps TRBD2 (6 bases). With 4 bases removed from V and 13 bases from J, the gap between germline ends came to 23 bases. The germline V gene encodes CDR1 SNHLY and CDR2 FYNNEI. This CDR3 comprises 15 residues.

The rearrangement links TRBV11-1 to TRBJ2-5; D uncertain. The CDR3 is 12 residues long. Germline V gene sequence: CDR1 SGHAT, CDR2 FQDESV (reference sequence). The ends were cut back, 5 bases at V and 7 bases at J, with 11 bases in the middle. The DNA for the CDR3 is TGTGCCAGCAGCCCACCCTTAGGGACCCAGTACTTC. This encodes CASSPPLGTQYF.

The rearrangement links TRBV5-1 to TRBJ2-7, with 8 bases fitting TRBD1. Unmatched junction bases numbered 7, after V lost 2 bases and J lost 3 bases. The germline V gene has CDR1 SGHRS and CDR2 YFSETQ. This CDR3 region has 15 residues. The CDR3 sequence: CASSLKGTGIYEQYF. The CDR3 DNA is TGCGCCAGCAGCTTAAAGGGGACAGGTATCTACGAGCAGTACTTC.

In its sample, this clonotype was seen once. The chain combines TRBV2 with TRBJ1-1, with 9 bases identical to TRBD1. Germline V gene data show CDR1 as SNHLY and CDR2 as FYNNEI. The CDR3 loop spans 13 amino acids. Unmatched junction bases numbered 4, after V lost 5 bases and J lost 6 bases. The CDR3 coding sequence is TGTGCCAGCAGTCCGGACAGGGGCCCTGAAGCTTTCTTT. Its translation: CASSPDRGPEAFF.

This chain uses TRBV19 with TRBJ2-1, with 9 bases fitting TRBD1. Germline V gives CDR1 LNHDA, CDR2 SQIVND (reference sequence). The V segment lost 4 bases and the J segment 2 bases; nucleotides outside the gene matches: 3. This CDR3 has 15 residues. The CDR3 DNA is TGTGCCAGTAGTACCGGACAGGGGCCCTACAATGAGCAGTTCTTC. Translating it yields CASSTGQGPYNEQFF.